The clone carrying this T cell receptor beta chain was found many times. The sample comes from a study of T cells in Graves' hyperthyroidism and ophthalmopathy. RNA transcripts provided the source from which TCR beta CDR3 regions were amplified. First-round RT-PCR with HTBI primers amplified the TCR CDR3 region. TCRdb processed the multiplex PCR reads anew with MiXCR; each CDR3 protein has one entry. This sample yields about half a million distinct CDR3 sequences, of which roughly 16% are seen a single time; 29% belongs to the top ten. This CDR3 has 14 residues. The germline V and J ends were trimmed by 7 bases and 3 bases, with 15 bases remaining between them. Based on clinical symptoms, serum thyroxine and TRAb, thyroid ultrasound and orbital computed tomography, diagnoses were reached.

The sequence derives from a woman in her twenties or thirties with Graves' ophthalmopathy. The sample was blood. The chain uses TRBV12-3 or TRBV12-4 and TRBJ1-2, with TRBD1 as a possible D gene (5 bases). The CDR3 coding sequence is TGTGCCAGCAAGGGGTTCGGCGACCACTATGGCTACACCTTC. Translated: CASKGFGDHYGYTF.